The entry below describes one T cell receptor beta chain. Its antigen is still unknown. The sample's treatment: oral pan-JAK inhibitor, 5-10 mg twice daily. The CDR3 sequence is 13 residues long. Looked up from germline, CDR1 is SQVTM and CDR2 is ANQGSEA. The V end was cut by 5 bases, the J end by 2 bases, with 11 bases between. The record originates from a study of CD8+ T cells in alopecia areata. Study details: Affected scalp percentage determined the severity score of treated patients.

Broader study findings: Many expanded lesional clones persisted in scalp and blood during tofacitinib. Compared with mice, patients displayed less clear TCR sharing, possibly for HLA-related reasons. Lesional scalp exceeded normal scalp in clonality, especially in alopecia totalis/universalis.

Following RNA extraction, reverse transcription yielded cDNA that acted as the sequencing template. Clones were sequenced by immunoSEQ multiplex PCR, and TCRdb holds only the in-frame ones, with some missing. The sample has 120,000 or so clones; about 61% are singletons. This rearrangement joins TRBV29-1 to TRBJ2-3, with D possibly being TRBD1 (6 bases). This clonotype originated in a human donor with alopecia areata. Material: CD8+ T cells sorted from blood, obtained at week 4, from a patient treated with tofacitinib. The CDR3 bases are TGCAGCGTTATACAGGGAATCACAGATACGCAGTATTTT. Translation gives CSVIQGITDTQYF.